This TCR beta chain was captured in a study of blood T cell repertoires in COVID-19 (dated by TCRdb to the early 2020s). Context from the whole study: Samples covering the acute and convalescent phases of COVID-19 were provided by collaborators in the United States, Italy and Spain. The material from the prospective study consisted of cDNA or gDNA derived from T cells, B-cell-depleted T cells, or PBMCs. The dataset comprised deeply sampled blood TCRbeta repertoires from subjects exposed to, actively infected with, or recovered from COVID-19. The repertoires were made available in a free public database intended to serve as a resource for research on the immune response to SARS-CoV-2. Samples came from the ongoing ImmuneRACE study (first 160 participants) plus 1,254 subjects from 6 global collaborators. The sample metadata nearly always contained a de-identified subject ID, COVID-19 status, age in years and sex. Where available, HLA class I and class II types were taken from metadata supplied by the sample provider and were not determined by assay-based typing. What the authors observed across the whole study: Clinical and demographic metadata were provided uncurated, with the amount varying by source and participant.

The immunoSEQ Assay, a bias-controlled multiplex PCR, was used to amplify TCRbeta CDR3 regions from genomic DNA. In the original analysis: Nucleated cell counts per sample were estimated from amplification of reference gene primers within the assay. To quantify the absolute abundance of each unique TCRbeta CDR3 rearrangement, sequence reads were collapsed and filtered. Productive Simpson clonality was computed per sample as the square root of Simpson's diversity index over productive rearrangements. TCRdb re-hosts the immuneACCESS table, in-frame sequences only. Its copies lack some clones; in the studies checked, an unresolved V gene accounts for under half of them, and the cause for the rest is not known. V, J and clone size derive from that table, while D and trimming were established from the DNA sequence. Present in this sample are more than 200,000 clones, around 80% of which were seen just once. In total, the top ten clones hold about 4% of the sample.

The collaborating institutions used their own protocols to collect whole blood in K2EDTA tubes. For TCRbeta analysis, collaborator samples were shipped as frozen whole blood, as isolated PBMCs, or as DNA extracted from either sample type. Details on this clone: Its antigen remains undetermined. Per-base quality was not reported, and no clone a single base away is much larger than it.

Source material: peripheral blood. This receptor was obtained from a woman aged 40-49 years with active or convalescent COVID-19.

Here the CDR3 is given as CASSPRTGRADTQYF. The DNA is as follows: TGTGCCAGCTCACCAAGGACAGGGCGCGCAGATACGCAGTATTTT. Recombination connected TRBV18 to TRBJ2-3, with 8 bases aligning to TRBD1. CDR1 and CDR2 are read off the germline V gene as KGHSH and LQKENI. For this chain, trimming is 2 bases at the V end and 4 bases at the J end, and the number of junction bases without a gene match is 5. The CDR3 runs 15 amino acids, cysteine and phenylalanine included. The CDR3 DNA has 45 bases and is translated from base 1.